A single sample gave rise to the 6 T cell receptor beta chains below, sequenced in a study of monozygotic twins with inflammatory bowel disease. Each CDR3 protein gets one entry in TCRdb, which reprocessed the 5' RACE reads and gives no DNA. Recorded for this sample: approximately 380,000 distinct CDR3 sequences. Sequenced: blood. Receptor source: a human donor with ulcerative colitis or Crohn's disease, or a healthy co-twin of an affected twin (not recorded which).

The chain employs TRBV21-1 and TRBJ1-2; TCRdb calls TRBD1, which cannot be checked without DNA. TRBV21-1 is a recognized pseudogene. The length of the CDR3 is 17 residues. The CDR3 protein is CASSKALGDRKDYGYTF.

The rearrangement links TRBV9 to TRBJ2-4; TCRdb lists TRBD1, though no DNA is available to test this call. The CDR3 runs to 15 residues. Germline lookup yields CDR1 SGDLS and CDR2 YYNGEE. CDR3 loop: CASSVAQGLGNIQYF.

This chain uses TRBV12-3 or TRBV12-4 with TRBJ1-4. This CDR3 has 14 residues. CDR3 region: CASSLRGGGEKLFF.

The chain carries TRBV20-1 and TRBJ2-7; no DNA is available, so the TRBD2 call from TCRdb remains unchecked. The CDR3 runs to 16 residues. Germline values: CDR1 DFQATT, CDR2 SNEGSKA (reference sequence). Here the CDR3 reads CSARDRQAGNSGEQYF.

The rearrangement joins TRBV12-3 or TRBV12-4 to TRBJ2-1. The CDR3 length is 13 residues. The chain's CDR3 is CASSLEAVGEQFF.

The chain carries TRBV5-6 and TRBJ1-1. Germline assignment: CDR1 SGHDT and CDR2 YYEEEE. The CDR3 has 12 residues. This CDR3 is CASSSMNTEAFF. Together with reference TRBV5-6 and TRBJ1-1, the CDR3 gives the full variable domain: DAGVTQSPTHLIKTRGQQVTLRCSPKSGHDTVSWYQQALGQGPQFIFQYYEEEERQRGNFPDRFSGHQFPNYSSELNVNALLLGDSALYLCASSSMNTEAFFGQGTRLTVV.